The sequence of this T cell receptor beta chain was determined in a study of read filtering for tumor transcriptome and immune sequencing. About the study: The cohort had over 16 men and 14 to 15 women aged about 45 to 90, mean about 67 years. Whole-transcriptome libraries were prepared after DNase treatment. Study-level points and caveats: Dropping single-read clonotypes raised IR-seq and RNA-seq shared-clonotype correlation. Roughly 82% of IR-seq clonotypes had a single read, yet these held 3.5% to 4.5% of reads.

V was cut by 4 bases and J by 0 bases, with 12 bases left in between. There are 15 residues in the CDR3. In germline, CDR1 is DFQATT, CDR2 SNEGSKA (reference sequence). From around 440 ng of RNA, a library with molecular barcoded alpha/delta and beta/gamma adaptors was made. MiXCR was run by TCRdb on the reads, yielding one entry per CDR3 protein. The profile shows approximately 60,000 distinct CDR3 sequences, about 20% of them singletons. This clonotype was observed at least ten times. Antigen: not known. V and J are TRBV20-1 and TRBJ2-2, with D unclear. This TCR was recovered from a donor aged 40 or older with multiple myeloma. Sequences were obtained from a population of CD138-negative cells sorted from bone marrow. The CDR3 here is CSANPTGANTGELFF. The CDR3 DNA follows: TGCAGTGCTAACCCAACCGGCGCGAACACCGGGGAGCTGTTTTTT.